This passage covers 10 T cell receptor beta chains from one sample sequenced in a study of response to subunit inactivated influenza vaccine. TCRdb processed the RT-PCR reads anew with MiXCR; each CDR3 protein has one entry. The data hold about 800,000 distinct CDR3 sequences, with approximately 21% observed a single time. The sequences come from PBMCs from blood, collected 4 to 6 days after vaccination. The receptors come from a man aged 50-59 years who received an inactivated influenza vaccine.

This clonotype was observed a few times. This rearrangement joins TRBV20-1 to TRBJ2-4; D gene uncertain. Germline CDR1 and CDR2: DFQATT and SNEGSKA (reference sequence). Trimming stripped 6 bases from V and 0 bases from J, with 15 bases between. The CDR3 runs 15 residues. Here the CDR3 reads CSADKGRLAKNIQYF. For the CDR3, the DNA is TGCAGTGCCGATAAAGGTCGGCTAGCCAAAAACATTCAGTACTTC.

This clonotype was recorded a few times. This chain uses TRBV20-1 with TRBJ2-1; 15 nucleotides line up with TRBD2. The CDR3 extends over 13 amino acids. Trimming took 3 bases from V and 10 from J; bases not matched to a gene: 1. Germline values: CDR1 DFQATT, CDR2 SNEGSKA (reference sequence). CDR3 residues: CSASGTSGGEQFF. The CDR3 DNA sequence: TGCAGTGCTAGTGGGACTAGCGGGGGGGAGCAGTTCTTC.

In this sample, this clonotype turned up a few times. The chain recombines TRBV6-1 with TRBJ1-2; TRBD1 matches 8 bases. The CDR3 contains 14 residues. Germline values: CDR1 MNHNS, CDR2 SASEGT. The ends lost 5 bases at V and 1 base at J; junction bases unmatched: 3. The CDR3 DNA follows: TGTGCCAGCAGTCGGGACAGGAGTAACTATGGCTACACCTTC. This gives the protein CASSRDRSNYGYTF.

V gene TRBV12-3 or TRBV12-4 combines with J gene TRBJ1-2; possible D gene TRBD1, 6 bases. V lost 5 bases and J lost 0, with 16 bases in between. This CDR3 comprises 16 residues. The CDR3, as DNA: TGTGCCAGCAGTCCCCCCAGGGGCTCGGCTAACTATGGCTACACCTTC. As protein: CASSPPRGSANYGYTF.

Regarding this clonotype: An end of the junction differs from the germline gene, which may be a read error. V and J are TRBV20-1 and TRBJ2-7; D may be TRBD2 (5 bases). This CDR3 comprises 14 residues. Germline V gives CDR1 DFQATT, CDR2 SNEGSKA (reference sequence). CDR3 bases: TGCAGTGCTAGAGACTCGGGGTGGTCCTCCGAGCAGTACTTC. It yields the protein CSARDSGWSSEQYF.

In its sample, this clonotype was seen many times. The chain uses TRBV12-3 or TRBV12-4 and TRBJ2-7; 7 nucleotides line up with TRBD1. This CDR3 is built from 12 residues. The V gene end was trimmed by 5 bases and the J gene end by 3 bases; junction bases not matched to a gene: 1. The CDR3 DNA sequence: TGTGCCAGCAGTGGACAGGACTACGAGCAGTACTTC. Translating gives CASSGQDYEQYF.

In its sample, this clonotype was seen a few times. V usage is TRBV10-3 and J usage is TRBJ2-1, with 8 bases fitting TRBD1. This CDR3 contains 14 residues. The germline V gene encodes CDR1 ENHRY and CDR2 SYGVKD. The V segment lost 4 bases and the J segment 5 bases; nucleotides outside the gene matches: 4. CDR3 region: CAISGTGRNNEQFF. DNA of the CDR3: TGTGCCATCAGTGGGACAGGGCGAAACAATGAGCAGTTCTTC.

The rearrangement joins TRBV11-1 to TRBJ2-5, with TRBD2 matching 15 bases. Per the germline V gene, CDR1 is SGHAT and CDR2 is FQDESV (reference sequence). The J segment lost 2 bases and the V segment lost 0 bases, leaving 10 bases of the junction unmatched. This CDR3 is 20 amino acids long. CDR3 sequence: CASSLASPGLAGGRQETQYF. CDR3 DNA: TGTGCCAGCAGCTTAGCATCGCCGGGACTAGCGGGAGGACGGCAAGAGACCCAGTACTTC.

This chain connects TRBV5-8 to TRBJ1-1, with 9 bases identical to TRBD1. The CDR3 totals 15 residues. The trim removed 1 base at V and 2 bases at J, leaving 3 bases unmatched. Germline CDR1 and CDR2: SGHTS and YDEGEE. Here the CDR3 DNA reads TGTGCCAGCAGCTTGACAGGGGGCATCAACACTGAAGCTTTCTTT. This translates into CASSLTGGINTEAFF.

Only a few counts were recorded for this clonotype. The CDR3 reads CAWSWQDSNQPQHF. The CDR3 DNA follows: TGTGCCTGGAGTTGGCAGGATAGCAATCAGCCCCAGCATTTT. This chain joins TRBV30 and TRBJ1-5; no clear D. Trimming took 2 bases from V and 0 from J, leaving 8 bases between them. The CDR3 loop spans 14 amino acids. Germline-derived CDR1 and CDR2 are GTSNPN and SVGIG (reference sequence).